This paragraph covers one T cell receptor beta chain sequence. In the study's own analysis: Counts of nucleated cells, estimated from reference gene primer amplification, were obtained. Clones were sequenced by immunoSEQ multiplex PCR, and TCRdb holds only the in-frame ones, with some missing. The V and J calls and the clone size are those of that table, but D and trimming were determined from the DNA. The sample shows under 200,000 clones, 82% of them seen only once. This record belongs to a study of blood T cell repertoires in COVID-19. In the study overall: Spain, Italy and the United States supplied samples that represented acute and convalescent COVID-19. T cells, B-cell-depleted T cells, or PBMCs provided the cDNA or gDNA that served as material.

Trimming took off 3 bases at V and 6 bases at J, with 9 bases between the two ends. This CDR3 has 13 residues. The germline gives CDR1 SGHNT, CDR2 YENEEA. Seattle's enrolled individuals joined amid active infection and were then monitored longitudinally. The material sequenced was peripheral blood. This clonotype was obtained from a woman between 55 and 75 years old with COVID-19, enrolled during active disease. This rearrangement joins TRBV11-3 to TRBJ2-1; weak D call: TRBD2 (6 bases). CDR3 DNA sequence: TGTGCCAGCAGCTTGACTAGATTCAATGAGCAGTTCTTC. Translated, it gives CASSLTRFNEQFF.